Below, 23 T cell receptor beta chains from the same sample are listed, as sequenced in a study of blood T cell repertoires in COVID-19. Sequencing was performed with immunoSEQ multiplex PCR; in TCRdb, only in-frame clones are kept and a portion is missing. This table has more than 6,500 clones, 75% to 90% appearing once. The sample taken for sequencing was peripheral blood. The source is an elderly man with active COVID-19.

The chain employs TRBV4-2 and TRBJ1-4; D gene unclear. The CDR3 has 17 residues. Germline assignment: CDR1 LGHNA and CDR2 YNFKEQ. Trimming cost V 0 bases and J 0 bases, with 11 bases left between them. The CDR3 DNA follows: TGTGCCAGCAGCCAAGATGGAGCGATTGCAACTAATGAAAAACTGTTTTTT. The encoded protein is CASSQDGAIATNEKLFF.

This clone was recorded a few times. The chain uses TRBV19 and TRBJ2-7; perhaps TRBD1 as D (6 bases). Germline assignment: CDR1 LNHDA and CDR2 SQIVND (reference sequence). The V end lost 0 bases, the J end lost 3 bases, and 12 bases lay between the germline ends. The CDR3 totals 15 residues. The CDR3 region is CASSIDHGGNYEQYF. In DNA form, the CDR3 reads TGTGCCAGTAGTATAGATCATGGGGGCAACTACGAGCAGTACTTC. The variable domain in full, completed from reference TRBV19 and TRBJ2-7, reads DGGITQSPKYLFRKEGQNVTLSCEQNLNHDAMYWYRQDPGQGLRLIYYSQIVNDFQKGDIAEGYSVSREKKESFPLTVTSAQKNPTAFYLCASSIDHGGNYEQYFGPGTRLTVT.

This clone was counted once. V is TRBV6-6 and J is TRBJ2-2; 8 nucleotides agree with TRBD1. The CDR3 contains 14 residues. Germline V gene lookup returns CDR1 MNHNY and CDR2 SVGAGI (reference sequence). Unmatched junction bases numbered 4, after V lost 5 bases and J lost 5 bases. CDR3 sequence (DNA): TGTGCCAGCAGTCGGACAGGGCAAACCGGGGAGCTGTTTTTT. Amino acid sequence: CASSRTGQTGELFF.

This chain joins TRBV15 and TRBJ2-5, with D uncertain. This CDR3 comprises 15 residues. CDR1 and CDR2 (germline): LNHNV, YYDKDF (reference sequence). V gave up 0 bases and J gave up 2 bases, with 10 bases separating them. The CDR3 is CATSRDLQIQETQYF. CDR3 sequence (DNA): TGTGCCACCAGCAGAGATCTCCAGATTCAAGAGACCCAGTACTTC.

V usage is TRBV5-6 and J usage is TRBJ2-7, with TRBD2 matching over 13 bases. This CDR3 spans 16 amino acids. V trimming: 4 bases; J trimming: 6 bases; junction bases outside the gene matches: 10. Germline V gene sequence: CDR1 SGHDT, CDR2 YYEEEE. The CDR3 spells CASSLRGTSGMLEQYF. The CDR3 DNA is TGTGCCAGCAGCCTCCGCGGGACTAGCGGGATGCTCGAGCAGTACTTC.

This CDR3 is CASSLLQVTQIADTQYF. CDR3 nucleotides: TGTGCCAGCAGCTTACTACAGGTCACCCAGATCGCAGATACGCAGTATTTT. This chain joins TRBV7-9 and TRBJ2-3; TRBD1 might be the D (5 bases). From germline, CDR1 is SEHNR and CDR2 FQNEAQ (reference sequence). Trimming cost V 2 bases and J 4 bases, with 19 bases left between them. The CDR3 sequence is 17 residues long.

The rearrangement joins TRBV3-1 (or the pseudogene TRBV3-2) to TRBJ2-3; D is uncertain. Trimming pared 5 bases from V and 5 bases from J, leaving 5 bases between. Germline V gene lookup returns CDR1 LGHDT and CDR2 YNNKEL (reference sequence). The CDR3 extends over 11 amino acids. CDR3 in amino acids: CASSIGDTQYF. CDR3 DNA: TGTGCCAGCAGCATCGGAGATACGCAGTATTTT.

This clone was detected only once. The J gene is TRBJ2-7, the V gene TRBV27; D gene ambiguous. This CDR3 contains 13 residues. The germline V and J ends were trimmed by 10 bases and 6 bases, with 19 bases remaining between them. Per the germline V gene, CDR1 is MNHEY and CDR2 is SMNVEV (reference sequence). CDR3 DNA: TGTGCCATTGGTTCCCCCGCTACTTCCGAGCAGTACTTC. This encodes CAIGSPATSEQYF.

V is TRBV3-1 (or the pseudogene TRBV3-2) and J is TRBJ2-3; possible D gene TRBD2, 5 bases. Trimming stripped 5 bases from V and 0 bases from J, with 15 bases between. CDR3 length: 16 residues. From germline, CDR1 is LGHDT and CDR2 YNNKEL (reference sequence). The CDR3 is CASSYGPGDSTDTQYF. CDR3 nucleotides: TGTGCCAGCAGCTACGGCCCCGGGGATAGCACAGATACGCAGTATTTT.

The chain links TRBV7-9 to TRBJ2-3, with 10 bases that match TRBD2. CDR1 and CDR2 from the germline V gene are SEHNR and FQNEAQ (reference sequence). The CDR3 is 17 amino acids. The V gene end was trimmed by 3 bases and the J gene end by 5 bases; junction bases not matched to a gene: 11. The CDR3 protein is CASSFLQVAGGLDTQYF. CDR3 in DNA: TGTGCCAGCAGCTTTCTCCAAGTAGCGGGAGGACTAGATACGCAGTATTTT.

This clone has just a few counts. The V and J genes are TRBV3-1 (or the pseudogene TRBV3-2) and TRBJ2-7; TRBD2 matches at 12 bases. The CDR3 totals 16 residues. Germline values: CDR1 LGHDT, CDR2 YNNKEL (reference sequence). The junction had 8 bases not matched to a gene; V was cut back by 6 bases and J by 2 bases. In nucleotides, the CDR3 is TGTGCCAGCAGTCCACTAGCGGGAGGAGGAACCTACGAGCAGTACTTC. This gives the protein CASSPLAGGGTYEQYF.

The chain employs TRBV30 and TRBJ2-7, with 11 positions matching TRBD1. This CDR3 is 14 amino acids long. Germline V gives CDR1 GTSNPN, CDR2 SVGIG (reference sequence). The trim removed 3 bases at V and 5 bases at J, leaving 6 bases unmatched. The CDR3 nucleotides read TGTGCCTGGAGCCCAGGGACAGGGGGTGACGAGCAGTACTTC. Translated, it gives CAWSPGTGGDEQYF.

The chain carries TRBV4-3 and TRBJ1-2; maybe TRBD1 (6 bases). CDR1 is LGHNA and CDR2 is YSLEER in the germline V gene. V was cut by 4 bases and J by 4 bases, with 13 bases left in between. The CDR3 contains 14 residues. The CDR3 loop reads CASSPRSQGYGYTF. In nucleotides, the CDR3 is TGCGCCAGCAGCCCGCGATCACAGGGCTATGGCTACACCTTC.

The V call is TRBV19, the J call TRBJ1-4; TRBD1 agrees at 7 bases. This CDR3 comprises 14 residues. V gave up 5 bases and J gave up 4 bases; unmatched junction bases: 4. Germline assignment: CDR1 LNHDA and CDR2 SQIVND (reference sequence). The CDR3 loop reads CASSEGQLNEKLFF. As DNA, the CDR3 is TGTGCCAGTAGTGAGGGACAGCTTAATGAAAAACTGTTTTTT.

The chain combines TRBV6-5 with TRBJ2-5, with 8 bases lining up with TRBD1. The CDR3 is made up of 14 amino acids. The V and J ends lost 5 bases and 5 bases, in that order; junction bases with no gene match: 7. In germline, CDR1 is MNHEY, CDR2 SVGAGI. As DNA, the CDR3 is TGTGCCAGCAGTCGTACAGGGGGTGGGGAGACCCAGTACTTC. Its protein is CASSRTGGGETQYF.

The rearrangement links TRBV3-1 (or the pseudogene TRBV3-2) to TRBJ1-2; the match to TRBD1 covers 7 bases. V dropped 1 base and J dropped 2; count of bases not matched to a gene: 13. CDR3 length: 18 residues. Per germline, CDR1 LGHDT and CDR2 YNNKEL (reference sequence). The CDR3 coding sequence is TGTGCCAGCAGCCAAGGGTTATCACGAGGGGGCGGAAACTATGGCTACACCTTC. Protein product: CASSQGLSRGGGNYGYTF.

The genes are TRBV5-1 and TRBJ2-7; possibly TRBD1 for D (5 bases). V was shortened by 4 bases and J by 3 bases, with 17 bases between the two germline ends. Germline V lookup: CDR1 SGHRS, CDR2 YFSETQ. This CDR3 contains 15 residues. Written as DNA, the CDR3 is TGCGCCAGCAGCCCTCAAGACAGTTTCATCTACGAGCAGTACTTC. As protein: CASSPQDSFIYEQYF.

This chain joins TRBV7-2 and TRBJ1-1; TRBD1 matches 8 bases. Germline CDR1 reads SGHTA; CDR2 reads FQGNSA. The junction had 6 bases not matched to a gene; V was cut back by 5 bases and J by 1 base. The CDR3 spans 15 residues. The CDR3 DNA reads as TGTGCCAGCAGCACCCGGACAGGGACGAACACTGAAGCTTTCTTT. Translated: CASSTRTGTNTEAFF.

J is TRBJ2-3 and V is TRBV19, with 7 bases aligning to TRBD2. CDR1 and CDR2 (germline): LNHDA, SQIVND (reference sequence). This CDR3 has 14 residues. Losses at the gene ends were 5 bases for V and 8 bases for J; bases not matched to a gene: 10. CDR3 loop: CASSPFGRWGTQYF. In DNA form, the CDR3 reads TGTGCCAGTAGTCCGTTCGGGAGGTGGGGTACGCAGTATTTT.

The chain links TRBV5-1 to TRBJ2-7, with 7 bases lining up with TRBD2. From germline, CDR1 is SGHRS and CDR2 YFSETQ. V was clipped by 4 bases and J by 3 bases; unmatched bases: 7. The CDR3 has 14 residues. This CDR3 is CASSPQRDRYEQYF. In DNA form, the CDR3 reads TGCGCCAGCAGCCCACAGCGGGACCGCTACGAGCAGTACTTC.

The chain is built from TRBV19 and TRBJ2-2; D not certain. CDR3 size: 12 residues. Germline CDR1 LNHDA, CDR2 SQIVND (reference sequence). V lost 8 bases and J 4 bases, leaving 8 bases between the germline ends. The DNA for the CDR3 is TGTGCCAGTTTAACGGTCACCGGGGAGCTGTTTTTT. Its translation: CASLTVTGELFF.

J is TRBJ2-2 and V is TRBV6-4; weak D call: TRBD1 (6 bases). CDR3 length: 13 residues. CDR1 and CDR2 (germline): MRHNA, SNTAGT. V gave up 10 bases and J gave up 0 bases, with 9 bases separating them. The DNA for the CDR3 is TGTGCCACCCGGGACACGAACACCGGGGAGCTGTTTTTT. This translates into CATRDTNTGELFF.

By sample fraction, this clone is large (0.1 to 1%). This chain links TRBV19 with TRBJ1-3; D uncertain. V was trimmed by 5 bases and J by 1 base, leaving 9 bases between them. There are 14 residues in the CDR3. Germline CDR1 and CDR2: LNHDA and SQIVND (reference sequence). CDR3 DNA sequence: TGTGCCAGTAGTCGGGGAGGATCTGGAAACACCATATATTTT. This gives the protein CASSRGGSGNTIYF.